These T cell receptor beta chains were read from a single sample in a study of long-term antiretroviral therapy in people with HIV. Profiled with immunoSEQ multiplex PCR; TCRdb holds only in-frame clones, not every one. The repertoire holds under 20,000 clones, 76% seen once, with around an eighth in the top ten. Here the sequenced sample was unsorted PBMCs, taken 0.5 years before starting antiretroviral therapy. These receptors all come from a woman between 45 and 60 years old with HIV. CDR3s include the opening cysteine and the closing phenylalanine or tryptophan. Each record gives: V gene, D gene, J gene, clone size, CDR3 protein, CDR3 DNA. D genes are given only for firm matches. Some rows have no size entry. The others give once, few or many, or a class for an expanded clone.

v_call: TRBV4-2; d_call: NA; j_call: TRBJ2-3; clone_size: NA; cdr3_aa: CASSQGKTADMRNTQYF; cdr3_nt: TGTGCCAGCAGCCAGGGGAAGACAGCAGATATGAGAAATACGCAGTATTTT
v_call: TRBV20-1; d_call: TRBD1; j_call: TRBJ1-2; clone_size: NA; cdr3_aa: CSAPGQGGYTF; cdr3_nt: TGCAGTGCGCCGGGACAGGGGGGCTACACCTTC
v_call: TRBV11-2; d_call: NA; j_call: TRBJ1-3; clone_size: NA; cdr3_aa: CASNGEEFDTIYF; cdr3_nt: TGTGCCAGCAACGGCGAAGAGTTTGACACCATATATTTT
v_call: TRBV5-6; d_call: TRBD1; j_call: TRBJ2-2; clone_size: few; cdr3_aa: CASSRRQGAGELFF; cdr3_nt: TGTGCCAGCAGCCGTCGACAGGGAGCCGGGGAGCTGTTTTTT
v_call: TRBV30; d_call: NA; j_call: TRBJ1-2; clone_size: NA; cdr3_aa: CAWSETAGKGYTF; cdr3_nt: TGTGCCTGGAGTGAAACAGCGGGTAAGGGCTACACCTTC
v_call: TRBV5-6; d_call: NA; j_call: TRBJ1-5; clone_size: once; cdr3_aa: CASSSRVSNQPQHF; cdr3_nt: TGTGCCAGCAGCTCCAGGGTCAGCAATCAGCCCCAGCATTTT
v_call: TRBV30; d_call: NA; j_call: TRBJ2-6; clone_size: NA; cdr3_aa: CAWSLFGGQGNSGANVLTF; cdr3_nt: TGTGCCTGGAGTCTCTTCGGGGGGCAGGGGAACTCTGGGGCCAACGTCCTGACTTTC
v_call: TRBV5-1; d_call: TRBD1; j_call: TRBJ1-3; clone_size: once; cdr3_aa: CASSPGTGGPWDTIYF; cdr3_nt: TGCGCCAGCAGCCCAGGGACAGGGGGCCCCTGGGACACCATATATTTT
v_call: TRBV5-5; d_call: TRBD1; j_call: TRBJ2-3; clone_size: NA; cdr3_aa: CASSRGDRGITDTQYF; cdr3_nt: TGTGCCAGCAGCCGAGGGGACAGGGGCATAACAGATACGCAGTATTTT
v_call: TRBV25-1; d_call: NA; j_call: TRBJ1-2; clone_size: NA; cdr3_aa: CASRRGEGRKNYGYTF; cdr3_nt: TGTGCCAGCAGACGAGGGGAGGGAAGGAAGAACTATGGCTACACCTTC
v_call: TRBV13; d_call: NA; j_call: TRBJ1-2; clone_size: NA; cdr3_aa: CASSLDPGLLHGYTF; cdr3_nt: TGTGCCAGCAGCTTAGACCCGGGACTCCTCCATGGCTACACCTTC
v_call: TRBV7-9; d_call: NA; j_call: TRBJ1-4; clone_size: NA; cdr3_aa: CASSLALGVQGEKLFF; cdr3_nt: TGTGCCAGCAGCTTAGCGCTGGGGGTACAGGGTGAAAAACTGTTTTTT
v_call: TRBV5-6; d_call: NA; j_call: TRBJ2-3; clone_size: NA; cdr3_aa: CASESTDTQYF; cdr3_nt: TGTGCCAGCGAATCCACAGATACGCAGTATTTT
v_call: TRBV2; d_call: NA; j_call: TRBJ1-6; clone_size: NA; cdr3_aa: CASRHLRGRDSPLHF; cdr3_nt: TGTGCCAGCAGGCACCTGCGGGGGCGGGATTCACCCCTCCACTTT
v_call: TRBV7-2; d_call: TRBD2; j_call: TRBJ2-5; clone_size: once; cdr3_aa: CASSLNSLASGQETQYF; cdr3_nt: TGTGCCAGCAGCTTAAACTCCCTCGCTAGCGGACAAGAGACCCAGTACTTC
v_call: TRBV30; d_call: NA; j_call: TRBJ1-1; clone_size: few; cdr3_aa: CAWSRGTDAFF; cdr3_nt: TGTGCCTGGAGTCGGGGGACTGACGCTTTCTTT
v_call: TRBV2; d_call: NA; j_call: TRBJ1-5; clone_size: NA; cdr3_aa: CASSEQGHYQPQHF; cdr3_nt: TGTGCCAGCAGTGAACAGGGGCATTATCAGCCCCAGCATTTT
v_call: TRBV11-2; d_call: TRBD2; j_call: TRBJ2-2; clone_size: medium-sized; cdr3_aa: CASSYGLAAGELFF; cdr3_nt: TGTGCCAGCAGCTATGGACTAGCGGCCGGGGAGCTGTTTTTT
v_call: TRBV5-5; d_call: NA; j_call: TRBJ2-5; clone_size: NA; cdr3_aa: CASSREIWETQYF; cdr3_nt: TGTGCCAGCAGCCGCGAAATTTGGGAGACCCAGTACTTC
v_call: TRBV7-8; d_call: TRBD1; j_call: TRBJ1-2; clone_size: NA; cdr3_aa: CASSSGTVALRYTF; cdr3_nt: TGTGCCAGCAGCTCCGGGACAGTGGCCCTTCGCTACACCTTC
v_call: TRBV30; d_call: NA; j_call: TRBJ1-5; clone_size: NA; cdr3_aa: CAWGLGSSQPQHF; cdr3_nt: TGTGCCTGGGGTTTGGGTTCTTCGCAGCCCCAGCATTTT
v_call: TRBV12-5; d_call: TRBD2; j_call: TRBJ2-5; clone_size: NA; cdr3_aa: CASGLVSGLAIQTQYF; cdr3_nt: TGTGCTAGTGGTTTGGTATCGGGACTAGCGATTCAGACCCAGTACTTC
v_call: TRBV2; d_call: NA; j_call: TRBJ2-3; clone_size: NA; cdr3_aa: CASSLISGTTDTQYF; cdr3_nt: TGTGCCAGCAGTCTTATCTCCGGGACCACAGATACGCAGTATTTT
v_call: TRBV19; d_call: NA; j_call: TRBJ1-2; clone_size: NA; cdr3_aa: CASKTEAYGYTF; cdr3_nt: TGTGCCAGTAAGACGGAAGCCTATGGCTACACCTTC
v_call: TRBV9; d_call: TRBD2; j_call: TRBJ2-3; clone_size: NA; cdr3_aa: CASTVGTSAADTQYF; cdr3_nt: TGTGCCAGCACCGTGGGGACTAGCGCTGCAGATACGCAGTATTTT
v_call: TRBV7-3; d_call: NA; j_call: TRBJ2-2; clone_size: NA; cdr3_aa: CASSLQAPRVGGELFF; cdr3_nt: TGTGCCAGCAGCTTACAGGCACCCAGGGTCGGCGGGGAGCTGTTTTTT
v_call: TRBV9; d_call: NA; j_call: TRBJ2-3; clone_size: once; cdr3_aa: CASSVGRSTDTQYF; cdr3_nt: TGTGCCAGCAGCGTAGGTAGAAGCACAGATACGCAGTATTTT
v_call: TRBV7-9; d_call: TRBD1; j_call: TRBJ1-1; clone_size: NA; cdr3_aa: CASSPGTGGRWALF; cdr3_nt: TGTGCCAGCAGCCCCGGGACAGGGGGGAGGTGGGCGCTTTTT
v_call: TRBV28; d_call: TRBD1; j_call: TRBJ2-2; clone_size: once; cdr3_aa: CASSLPGQGIGELFF; cdr3_nt: TGTGCCAGCAGTTTGCCGGGACAGGGAATCGGGGAGCTGTTTTTT
v_call: TRBV13; d_call: TRBD1; j_call: TRBJ2-7; clone_size: NA; cdr3_aa: CASSLMPGQGSSYEQYF; cdr3_nt: TGTGCCAGCAGCCTCATGCCGGGACAGGGGTCCTCCTACGAGCAGTACTTC
v_call: TRBV5-1; d_call: NA; j_call: TRBJ2-3; clone_size: NA; cdr3_aa: CASSLASRGTDTQYF; cdr3_nt: TGCGCCAGCAGCTTGGCCAGCAGGGGCACAGATACGCAGTATTTT
v_call: TRBV4-1; d_call: NA; j_call: TRBJ2-3; clone_size: NA; cdr3_aa: CAGAGPSTDTQYF; cdr3_nt: TGCGCCGGGGCGGGTCCCAGCACAGATACGCAGTATTTT
v_call: TRBV7-8; d_call: TRBD1; j_call: TRBJ2-5; clone_size: once; cdr3_aa: CASSLVQGGQETQYF; cdr3_nt: TGTGCCAGCAGCTTAGTACAGGGGGGACAAGAGACCCAGTACTTC
v_call: TRBV7-9; d_call: NA; j_call: TRBJ2-3; clone_size: NA; cdr3_aa: CASSLGGAGSDTQYF; cdr3_nt: TGTGCCAGCAGCTTAGGGGGCGCGGGCTCAGATACGCAGTATTTT
v_call: TRBV6-4; d_call: NA; j_call: TRBJ1-5; clone_size: NA; cdr3_aa: CASIRGWNQPQHF; cdr3_nt: TGTGCCAGCATAAGAGGGTGGAATCAGCCCCAGCATTTT
v_call: TRBV2; d_call: TRBD2; j_call: TRBJ2-2; clone_size: NA; cdr3_aa: CASRAAGGRYTGELFF; cdr3_nt: TGTGCCAGCAGGGCAGCGGGAGGGAGGTACACCGGGGAGCTGTTTTTT
v_call: TRBV7-9; d_call: NA; j_call: TRBJ1-3; clone_size: NA; cdr3_aa: CASSLGSVTYTIYF; cdr3_nt: TGTGCCAGCAGCTTAGGATCCGTGACTTACACCATATATTTT